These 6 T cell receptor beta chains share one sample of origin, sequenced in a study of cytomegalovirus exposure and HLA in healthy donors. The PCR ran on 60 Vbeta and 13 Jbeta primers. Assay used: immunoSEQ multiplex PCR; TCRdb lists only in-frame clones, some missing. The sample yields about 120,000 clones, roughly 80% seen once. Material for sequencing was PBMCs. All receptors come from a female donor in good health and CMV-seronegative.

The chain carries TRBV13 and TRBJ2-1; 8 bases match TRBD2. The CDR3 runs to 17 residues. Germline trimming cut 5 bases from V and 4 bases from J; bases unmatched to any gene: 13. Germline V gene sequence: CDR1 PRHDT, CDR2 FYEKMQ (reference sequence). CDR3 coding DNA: TGTGCCAGCAGCCCCCTGAGGGAAGCGGGGGCTTACAATGAGCAGTTCTTC. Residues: CASSPLREAGAYNEQFF.

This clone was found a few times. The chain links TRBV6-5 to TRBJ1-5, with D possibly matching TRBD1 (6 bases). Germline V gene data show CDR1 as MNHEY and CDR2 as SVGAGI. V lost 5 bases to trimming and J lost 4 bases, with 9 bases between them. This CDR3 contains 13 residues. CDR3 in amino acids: CASSGQQNQPQHF. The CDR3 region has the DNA TGTGCCAGCAGTGGACAGCAAAATCAGCCCCAGCATTTT.

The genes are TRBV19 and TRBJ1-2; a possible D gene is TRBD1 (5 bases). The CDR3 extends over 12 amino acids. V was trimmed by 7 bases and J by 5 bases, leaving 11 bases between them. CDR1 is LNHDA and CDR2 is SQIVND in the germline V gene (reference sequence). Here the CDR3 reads CASTQGGYGYTF. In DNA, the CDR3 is TGTGCCAGTACCCAGGGAGGATATGGCTACACCTTC.

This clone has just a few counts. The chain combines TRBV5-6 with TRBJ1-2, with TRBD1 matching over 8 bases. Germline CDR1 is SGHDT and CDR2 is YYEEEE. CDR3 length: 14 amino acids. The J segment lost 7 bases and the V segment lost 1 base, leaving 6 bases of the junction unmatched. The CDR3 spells CASSLNQGASGYTF. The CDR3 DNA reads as TGTGCCAGCAGCTTGAACCAGGGGGCCAGTGGCTACACCTTC.

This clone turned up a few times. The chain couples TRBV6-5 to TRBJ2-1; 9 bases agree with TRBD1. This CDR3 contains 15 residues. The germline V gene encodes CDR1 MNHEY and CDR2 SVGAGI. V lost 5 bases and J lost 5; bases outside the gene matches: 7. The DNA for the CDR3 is TGTGCCAGCAGTCTACTGGACAGGGGCCACAATGAGCAGTTCTTC. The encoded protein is CASSLLDRGHNEQFF.

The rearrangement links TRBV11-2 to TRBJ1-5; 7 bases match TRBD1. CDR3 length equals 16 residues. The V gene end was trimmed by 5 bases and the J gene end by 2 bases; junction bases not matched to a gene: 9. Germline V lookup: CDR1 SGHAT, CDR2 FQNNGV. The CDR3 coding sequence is TGTGCCAGCAGCCGGACAGGTGGGAGTGGCAATCAGCCCCAGCATTTT. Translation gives CASSRTGGSGNQPQHF. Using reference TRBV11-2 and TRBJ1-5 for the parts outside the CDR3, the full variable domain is EAGVAQSPRYKIIEKRQSVAFWCNPISGHATLYWYQQILGQGPKLLIQFQNNGVVDDSQLPKDRFSAERLKGVDSTLKIQPAKLEDSAVYLCASSRTGGSGNQPQHFGDGTRLSIL.